What follows is one T cell receptor (beta chain) and its context. A much larger clonotype is one base distant, so this may be a read error. The data originate from a study of T cells in Graves' hyperthyroidism and ophthalmopathy. Per germline, CDR1 KGHDR and CDR2 SFDVKD. This CDR3 has 14 residues. Uncontrolled infection, other autoimmune disease, pregnancy and lactation each barred patients from inclusion. Together with thyroid ultrasound, orbital computed tomography, serum thyroxine and TRAb, clinical symptoms were used for diagnoses. Authors of the study amplified TCR beta CDR3 regions from RNA transcripts. First-round RT-PCR targeting the TCR CDR3 was performed with the HTBI primer set. One entry per CDR3 protein results from TCRdb running MiXCR on the multiplex PCR reads. The table records roughly 380,000 distinct CDR3 sequences, 13% of them present only once.

Sequenced input: blood. This TCR came from a man under 40 with Graves' hyperthyroidism that later progressed to Graves' ophthalmopathy. This sequence joins TRBV24-1 and TRBJ1-2; D might be TRBD1 (6 bases). CDR3 region: CVTSETGSYYGYTF. For the CDR3, the DNA is TGTGTCACCAGCGAAACAGGGTCTTACTATGGCTACACCTTC.